This paragraph reports one TCR beta chain. The antigen is undetermined. CDR1 and CDR2 (germline): ENHRY, SYGVKD. V dropped 3 bases and J dropped 7 bases, with 13 bases sitting between them. This CDR3 region has 15 residues. These data come from a study of T cell repertoires in cytomegalovirus infection. At the level of the study: TCR beta signatures that were public indicated CMV infection and matching HLA type.

One entry per CDR3 protein, called by TCRdb with MiXCR from the reads. Here the sample spans around 19,000 distinct CDR3 sequences, over 40% being singletons. The gene calls are TRBV10-3 and TRBJ1-6; D is unclear. The source is a human donor in good health (CMV status not recorded). Some clones in this sample may be carry-over from other donors' samples. The material sequenced was CD8+ T cells from cultured PBMCs, taken from culture after CMV antigen stimulation. CDR3 residues: CAISEVSPENSPLHF. For the CDR3, the DNA is TGTGCCATCAGTGAAGTCAGTCCAGAGAATTCACCCCTCCACTTT.